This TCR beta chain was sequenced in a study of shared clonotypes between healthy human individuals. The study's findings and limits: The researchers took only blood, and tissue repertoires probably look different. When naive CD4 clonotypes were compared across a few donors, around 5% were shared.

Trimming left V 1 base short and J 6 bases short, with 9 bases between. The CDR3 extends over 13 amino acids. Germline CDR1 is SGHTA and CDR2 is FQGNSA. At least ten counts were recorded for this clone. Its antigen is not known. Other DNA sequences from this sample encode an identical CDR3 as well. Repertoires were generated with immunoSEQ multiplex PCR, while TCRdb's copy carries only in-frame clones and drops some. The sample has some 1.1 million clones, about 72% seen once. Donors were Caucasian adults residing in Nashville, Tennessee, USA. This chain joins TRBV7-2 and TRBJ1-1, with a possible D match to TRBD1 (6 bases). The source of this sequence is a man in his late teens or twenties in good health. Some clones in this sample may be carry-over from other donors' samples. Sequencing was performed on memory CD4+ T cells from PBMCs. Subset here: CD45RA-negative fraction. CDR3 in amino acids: CASSLEGGSEAFF. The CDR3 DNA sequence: TGTGCCAGCAGCTTAGAGGGGGGTTCTGAAGCTTTCTTT.